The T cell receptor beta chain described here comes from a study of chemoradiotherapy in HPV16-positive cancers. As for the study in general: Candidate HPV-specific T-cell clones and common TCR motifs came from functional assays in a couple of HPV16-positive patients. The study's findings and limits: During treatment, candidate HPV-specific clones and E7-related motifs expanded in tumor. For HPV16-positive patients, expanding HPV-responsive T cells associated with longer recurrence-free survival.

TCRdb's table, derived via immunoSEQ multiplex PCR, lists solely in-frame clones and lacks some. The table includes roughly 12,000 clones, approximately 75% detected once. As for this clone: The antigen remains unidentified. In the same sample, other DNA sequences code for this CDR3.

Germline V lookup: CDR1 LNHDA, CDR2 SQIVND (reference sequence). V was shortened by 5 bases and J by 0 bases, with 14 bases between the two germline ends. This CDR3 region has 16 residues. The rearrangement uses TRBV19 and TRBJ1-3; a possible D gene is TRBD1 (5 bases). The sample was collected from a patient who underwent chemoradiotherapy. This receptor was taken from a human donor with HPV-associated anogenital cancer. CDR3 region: CASSPAGRSSGNTIYF. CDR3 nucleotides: TGTGCCAGTAGTCCGGCAGGGAGAAGCTCTGGAAACACCATATATTTT.